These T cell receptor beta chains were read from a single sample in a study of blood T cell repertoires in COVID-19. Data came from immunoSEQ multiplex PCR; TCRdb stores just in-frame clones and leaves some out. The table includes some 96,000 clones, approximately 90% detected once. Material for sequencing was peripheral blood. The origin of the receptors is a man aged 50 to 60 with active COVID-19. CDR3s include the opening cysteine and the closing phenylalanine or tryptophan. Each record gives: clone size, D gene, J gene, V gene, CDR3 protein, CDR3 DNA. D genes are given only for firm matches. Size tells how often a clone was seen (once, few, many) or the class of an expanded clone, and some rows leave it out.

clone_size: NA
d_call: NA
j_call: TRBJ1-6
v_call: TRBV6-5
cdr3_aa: CASRESVGANSPLHF
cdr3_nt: TGTGCCAGCCGAGAGTCGGTGGGGGCAAATTCACCCCTCCACTTT

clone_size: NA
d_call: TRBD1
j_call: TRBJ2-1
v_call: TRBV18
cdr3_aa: CASSQRTGRNNEQFF
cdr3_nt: TGTGCCAGCTCACAAAGGACAGGGAGAAACAATGAGCAGTTCTTC

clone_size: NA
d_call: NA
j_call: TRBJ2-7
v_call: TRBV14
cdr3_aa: CASSQEQFYEQYF
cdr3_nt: TGTGCCAGCAGCCAAGAACAGTTCTACGAGCAGTACTTC

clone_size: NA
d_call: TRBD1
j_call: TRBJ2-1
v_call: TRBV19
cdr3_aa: CASSQKTGYNEQFF
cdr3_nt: TGTGCCAGTAGTCAGAAGACAGGGTACAATGAGCAGTTCTTC

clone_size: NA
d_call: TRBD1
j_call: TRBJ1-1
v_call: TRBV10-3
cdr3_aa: CASRQGPQPTEAFF
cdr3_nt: TGTGCCAGCCGACAGGGGCCTCAACCCACTGAAGCTTTCTTT

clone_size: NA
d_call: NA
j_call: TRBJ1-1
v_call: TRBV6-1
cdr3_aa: CASSEAPTIRWTEAFF
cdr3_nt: TGTGCCAGCAGTGAAGCGCCGACAATAAGGTGGACTGAAGCTTTCTTT

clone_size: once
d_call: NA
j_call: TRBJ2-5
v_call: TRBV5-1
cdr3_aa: CASSLVPAIQETQYF
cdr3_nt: TGCGCCAGCAGCTTGGTACCAGCGATCCAAGAGACCCAGTACTTC

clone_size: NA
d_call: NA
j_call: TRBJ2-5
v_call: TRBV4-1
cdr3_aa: CASSQDRTYQETQYF
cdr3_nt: TGCGCCAGCAGCCAAGACAGGACATATCAAGAGACCCAGTACTTC

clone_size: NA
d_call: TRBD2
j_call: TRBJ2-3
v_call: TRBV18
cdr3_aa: CASSPGAAGLTDTQYF
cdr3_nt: TGTGCCAGCTCACCAGGGGCAGCGGGACTGACAGATACGCAGTATTTT

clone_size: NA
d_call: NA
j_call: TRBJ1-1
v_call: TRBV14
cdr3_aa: CASSRIPGGEAFF
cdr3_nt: TGTGCCAGCAGCCGGATTCCCGGAGGTGAAGCTTTCTTT

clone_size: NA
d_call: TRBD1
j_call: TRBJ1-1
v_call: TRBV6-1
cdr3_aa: CASSDPPGTGTRTEAFF
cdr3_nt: TGTGCCAGCAGTGACCCTCCCGGGACAGGGACCCGCACTGAAGCTTTCTTT

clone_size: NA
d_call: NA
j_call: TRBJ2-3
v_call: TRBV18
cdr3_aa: CASSSRDSDTQYF
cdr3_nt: TGTGCCAGCTCAAGCCGGGACTCCGATACGCAGTATTTT

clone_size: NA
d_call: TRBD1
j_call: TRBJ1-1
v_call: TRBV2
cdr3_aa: CASSGIQGGEAFF
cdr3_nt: TGTGCCAGCAGCGGAATACAGGGGGGGGAAGCTTTCTTT

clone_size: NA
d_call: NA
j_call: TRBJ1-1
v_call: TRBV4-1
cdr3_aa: CASSQRGGTTEAFF
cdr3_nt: TGCGCCAGCAGCCAGAGAGGGGGAACCACTGAAGCTTTCTTT

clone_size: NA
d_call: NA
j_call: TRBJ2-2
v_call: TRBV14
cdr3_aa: CASSQAETSPGELFF
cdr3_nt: TGTGCCAGCAGCCAAGCTGAGACAAGCCCCGGGGAGCTGTTTTTT

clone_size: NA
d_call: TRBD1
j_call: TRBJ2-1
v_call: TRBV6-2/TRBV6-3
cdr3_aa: CASSYFDRGPYNEQFF
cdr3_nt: TGTGCCAGCAGTTACTTTGACAGGGGGCCCTACAATGAGCAGTTCTTC